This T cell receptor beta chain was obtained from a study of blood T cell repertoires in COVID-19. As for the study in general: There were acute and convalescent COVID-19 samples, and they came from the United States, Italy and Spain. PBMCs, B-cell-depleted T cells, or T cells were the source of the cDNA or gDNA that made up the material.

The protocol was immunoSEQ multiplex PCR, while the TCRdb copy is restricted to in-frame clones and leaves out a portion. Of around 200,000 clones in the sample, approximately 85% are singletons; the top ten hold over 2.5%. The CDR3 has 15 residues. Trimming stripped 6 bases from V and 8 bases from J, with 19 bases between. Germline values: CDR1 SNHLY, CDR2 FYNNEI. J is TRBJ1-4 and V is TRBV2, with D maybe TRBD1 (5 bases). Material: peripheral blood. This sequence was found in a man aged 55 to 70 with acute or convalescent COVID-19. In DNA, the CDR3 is TGTGCCAGCAGGGGGTGGGGACTATACCTGGAAAAACTGTTTTTT. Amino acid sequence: CASRGWGLYLEKLFF.